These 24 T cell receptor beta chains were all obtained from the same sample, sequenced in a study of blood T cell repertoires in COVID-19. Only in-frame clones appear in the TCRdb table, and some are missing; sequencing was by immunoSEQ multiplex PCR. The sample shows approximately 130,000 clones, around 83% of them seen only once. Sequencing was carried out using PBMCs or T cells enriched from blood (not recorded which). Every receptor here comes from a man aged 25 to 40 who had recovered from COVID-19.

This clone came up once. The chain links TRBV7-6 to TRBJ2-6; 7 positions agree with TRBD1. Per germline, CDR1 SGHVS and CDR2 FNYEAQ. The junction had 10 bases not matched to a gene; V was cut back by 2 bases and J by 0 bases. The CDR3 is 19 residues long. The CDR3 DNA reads TGTGCCAGCAGCTTACCCGGGACAGTTTCCGCCTCTGGGGCCAACGTCCTGACTTTC. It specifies CASSLPGTVSASGANVLTF.

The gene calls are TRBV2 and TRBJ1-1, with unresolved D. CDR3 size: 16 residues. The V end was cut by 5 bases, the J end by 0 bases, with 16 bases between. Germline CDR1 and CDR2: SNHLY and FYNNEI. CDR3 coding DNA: TGTGCCAGCAGTTTGGAGGCTATGACCGTGAACACTGAAGCTTTCTTT. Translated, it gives CASSLEAMTVNTEAFF.

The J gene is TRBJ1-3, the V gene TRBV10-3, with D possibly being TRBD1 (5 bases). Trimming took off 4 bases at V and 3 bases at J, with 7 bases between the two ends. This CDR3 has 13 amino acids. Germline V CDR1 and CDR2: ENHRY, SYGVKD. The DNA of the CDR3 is TGTGCCATCAGTGCCAGGGATGGAAACACCATATATTTT. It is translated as CAISARDGNTIYF.

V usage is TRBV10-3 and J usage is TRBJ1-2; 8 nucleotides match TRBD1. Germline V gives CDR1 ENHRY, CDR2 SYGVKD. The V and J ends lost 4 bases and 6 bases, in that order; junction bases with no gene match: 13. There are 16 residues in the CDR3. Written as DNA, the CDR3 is TGTGCCATCAGTGGGCCTCTGGGACAGGACGGGAATGGCTACACCTTC. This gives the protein CAISGPLGQDGNGYTF.

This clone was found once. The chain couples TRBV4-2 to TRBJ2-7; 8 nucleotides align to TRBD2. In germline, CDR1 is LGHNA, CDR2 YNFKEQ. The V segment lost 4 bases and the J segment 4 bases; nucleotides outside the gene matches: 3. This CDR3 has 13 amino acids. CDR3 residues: CASSLQREYEQYF. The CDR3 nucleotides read TGTGCCAGCAGCCTACAGCGGGAGTACGAGCAGTACTTC.

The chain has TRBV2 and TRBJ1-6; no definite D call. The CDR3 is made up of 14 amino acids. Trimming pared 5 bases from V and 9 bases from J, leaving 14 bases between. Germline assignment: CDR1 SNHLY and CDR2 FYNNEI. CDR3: CASSLHPTSSPLHF. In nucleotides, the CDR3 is TGTGCCAGCAGTCTTCACCCAACCAGTTCACCCCTCCACTTT.

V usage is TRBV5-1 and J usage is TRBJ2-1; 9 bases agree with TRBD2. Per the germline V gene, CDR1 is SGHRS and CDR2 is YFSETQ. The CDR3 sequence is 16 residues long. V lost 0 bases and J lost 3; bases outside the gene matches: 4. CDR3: CASSLAGLAYYNEQFF. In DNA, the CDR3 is TGCGCCAGCAGCTTGGCCGGACTAGCGTACTACAATGAGCAGTTCTTC.

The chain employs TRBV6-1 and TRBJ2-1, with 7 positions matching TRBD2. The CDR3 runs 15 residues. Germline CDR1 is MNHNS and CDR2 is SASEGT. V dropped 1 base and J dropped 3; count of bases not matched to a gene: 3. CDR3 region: CASSEEAGDYNEQFF. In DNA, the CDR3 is TGTGCCAGCAGTGAAGAGGCGGGGGACTACAATGAGCAGTTCTTC.

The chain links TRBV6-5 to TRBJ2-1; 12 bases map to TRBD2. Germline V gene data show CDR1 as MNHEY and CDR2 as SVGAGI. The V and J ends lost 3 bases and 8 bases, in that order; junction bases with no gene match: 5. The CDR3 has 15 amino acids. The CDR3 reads CASSYGLAGGHEQFF. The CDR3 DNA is TGTGCCAGCAGTTATGGGCTAGCGGGGGGGCATGAGCAGTTCTTC.

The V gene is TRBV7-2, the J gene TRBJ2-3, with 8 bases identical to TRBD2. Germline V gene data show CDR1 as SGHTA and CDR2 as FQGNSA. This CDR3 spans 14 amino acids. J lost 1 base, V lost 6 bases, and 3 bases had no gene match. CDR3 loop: CASRRGAGTDTQYF. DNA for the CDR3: TGTGCCAGCAGGCGGGGGGCGGGCACAGATACGCAGTATTTT.

CDR3 protein: CASSQDPPGTGWNTGELFF. CDR3 in DNA: TGTGCCAGCAGCCAAGATCCCCCAGGGACAGGGTGGAACACCGGGGAGCTGTTTTTT. This chain uses TRBV3-1 (or the pseudogene TRBV3-2) with TRBJ2-2; 9 nucleotides align to TRBD1. V was pared by 0 bases and J by 1 base, with 9 bases of the junction left unmatched. CDR1 is LGHDT, CDR2 YNNKEL, per germline (reference sequence). CDR3 length: 19 amino acids.

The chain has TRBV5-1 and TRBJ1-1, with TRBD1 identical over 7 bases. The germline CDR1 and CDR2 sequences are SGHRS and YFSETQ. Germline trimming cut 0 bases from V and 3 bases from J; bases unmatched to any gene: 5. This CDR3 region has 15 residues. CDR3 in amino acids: CASSLGQGTHTEAFF. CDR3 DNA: TGCGCCAGCAGCTTGGGACAGGGAACCCACACTGAAGCTTTCTTT.

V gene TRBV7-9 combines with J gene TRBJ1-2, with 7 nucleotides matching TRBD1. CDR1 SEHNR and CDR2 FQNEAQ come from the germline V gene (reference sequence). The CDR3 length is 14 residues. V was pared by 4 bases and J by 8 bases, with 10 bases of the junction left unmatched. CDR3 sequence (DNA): TGTGCCAGCAGCTCCGATCGACAGGGTAACGGCTACACCTTC. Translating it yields CASSSDRQGNGYTF.

The CDR3 DNA reads TGTGCCAGCAGTGAGCCAGGGGGCCCCAAAAACATTCAGTACTTC. Translated: CASSEPGGPKNIQYF. The chain joins TRBV6-1 to TRBJ2-4; 8 bases are a match to TRBD1. In germline, CDR1 is MNHNS, CDR2 SASEGT. The junction had 3 bases not matched to a gene; V was cut back by 3 bases and J by 2 bases. This CDR3 comprises 15 residues.

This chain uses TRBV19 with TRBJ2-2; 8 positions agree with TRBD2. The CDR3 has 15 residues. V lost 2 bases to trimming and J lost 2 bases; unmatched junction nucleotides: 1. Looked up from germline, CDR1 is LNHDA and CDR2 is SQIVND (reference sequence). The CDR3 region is CASSITSGNTGELFF. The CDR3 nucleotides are TGTGCCAGTAGTATAACTAGCGGAAACACCGGGGAGCTGTTTTTT.

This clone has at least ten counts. The CDR3 loop is CASSLQGTYEQYF. CDR3 DNA sequence: TGTGCCAGCAGTTTACAGGGGACCTACGAGCAGTACTTC. This chain connects TRBV27 to TRBJ2-7, with D perhaps TRBD1 (6 bases). The germline CDR1 and CDR2 sequences are MNHEY and SMNVEV (reference sequence). This CDR3 region has 13 residues. The germline V and J ends were trimmed by 2 bases and 2 bases, with 7 bases remaining between them.

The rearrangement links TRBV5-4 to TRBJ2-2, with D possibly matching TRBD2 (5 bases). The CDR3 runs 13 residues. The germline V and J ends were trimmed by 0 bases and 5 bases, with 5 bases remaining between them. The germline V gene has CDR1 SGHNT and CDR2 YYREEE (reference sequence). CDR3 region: CASSLAGTGELFF. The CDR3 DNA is TGTGCCAGCAGCTTGGCGGGGACCGGGGAGCTGTTTTTT.

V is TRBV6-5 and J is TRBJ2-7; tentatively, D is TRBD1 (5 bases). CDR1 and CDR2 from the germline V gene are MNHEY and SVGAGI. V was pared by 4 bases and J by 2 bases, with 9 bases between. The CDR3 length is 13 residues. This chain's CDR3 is CASSSDMTYEQYV. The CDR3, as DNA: TGTGCCAGCAGTTCGGACATGACCTACGAGCAGTACGTC.

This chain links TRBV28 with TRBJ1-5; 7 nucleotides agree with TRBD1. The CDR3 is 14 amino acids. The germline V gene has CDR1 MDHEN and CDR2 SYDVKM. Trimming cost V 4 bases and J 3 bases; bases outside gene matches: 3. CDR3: CASSSGTVNQPQHF. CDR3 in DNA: TGTGCCAGCAGTTCAGGGACAGTCAATCAGCCCCAGCATTTT.

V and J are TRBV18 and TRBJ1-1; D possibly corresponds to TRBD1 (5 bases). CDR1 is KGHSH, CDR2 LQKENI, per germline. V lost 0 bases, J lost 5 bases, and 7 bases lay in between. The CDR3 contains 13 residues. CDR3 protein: CASSPPRETEAFF. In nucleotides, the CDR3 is TGTGCCAGCTCACCACCCAGGGAAACTGAAGCTTTCTTT. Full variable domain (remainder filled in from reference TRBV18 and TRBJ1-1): NAGVMQNPRHLVRRRGQEARLRCSPMKGHSHVYWYRQLPEEGLKFMVYLQKENIIDESGMPKERFSAEFPKEGPSILRIQQVVRGDSAAYFCASSPPRETEAFFGQGTRLTVV.

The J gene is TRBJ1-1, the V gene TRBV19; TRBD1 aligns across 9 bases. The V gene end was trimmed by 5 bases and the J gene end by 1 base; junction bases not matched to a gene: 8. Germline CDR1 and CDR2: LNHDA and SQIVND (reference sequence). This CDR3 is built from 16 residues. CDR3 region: CASSDYRGPRNTEAFF. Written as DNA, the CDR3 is TGTGCCAGTAGTGACTACAGGGGGCCTAGGAACACTGAAGCTTTCTTT.

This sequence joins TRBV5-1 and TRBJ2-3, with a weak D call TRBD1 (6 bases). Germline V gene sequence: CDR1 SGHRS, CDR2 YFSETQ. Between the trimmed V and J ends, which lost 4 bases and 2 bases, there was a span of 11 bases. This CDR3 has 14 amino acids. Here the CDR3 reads CASSRDIYTDTQYF. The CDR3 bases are TGCGCCAGCAGCCGGGACATTTACACAGATACGCAGTATTTT. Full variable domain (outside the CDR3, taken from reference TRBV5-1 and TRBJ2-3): KAGVTQTPRYLIKTRGQQVTLSCSPISGHRSVSWYQQTPGQGLQFLFEYFSETQRNKGNFPGRFSGRQFSNSRSEMNVSTLELGDSALYLCASSRDIYTDTQYFGPGTRLTVL.

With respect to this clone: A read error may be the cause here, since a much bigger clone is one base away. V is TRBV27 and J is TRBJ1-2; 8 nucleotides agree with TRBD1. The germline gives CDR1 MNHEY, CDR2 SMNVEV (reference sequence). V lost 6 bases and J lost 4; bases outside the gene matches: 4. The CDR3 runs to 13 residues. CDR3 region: CASSPTGGYGYTF. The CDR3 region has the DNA TGTGCCAGCAGCCCTACAGGGGGCTATGGCTACACCTTC.

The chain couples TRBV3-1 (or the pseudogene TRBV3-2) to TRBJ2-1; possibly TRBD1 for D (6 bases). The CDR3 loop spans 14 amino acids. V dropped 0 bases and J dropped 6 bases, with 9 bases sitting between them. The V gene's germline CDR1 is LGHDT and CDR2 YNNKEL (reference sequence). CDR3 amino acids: CASSQDLQGNEQFF. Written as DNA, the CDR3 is TGTGCCAGCAGCCAAGATCTACAGGGCAATGAGCAGTTCTTC.